Below are 14 T cell receptor beta chains sequenced from a single sample in a study of control samples from healthy donors and cancer patients. Repertoires were generated with immunoSEQ multiplex PCR, while TCRdb's copy carries only in-frame clones and drops some. Found here are roughly 190,000 clones, approximately 90% of them singletons; the top ten hold about 2%. Sequencing was carried out using blood. The receptors come from a man aged 25 to 40 in good health.

The chain couples TRBV11-2 to TRBJ2-7; TRBD2 is a possible D gene (5 bases). This CDR3 has 16 residues. The germline CDR1 and CDR2 sequences are SGHAT and FQNNGV. V was trimmed by 1 base and J by 0 bases, leaving 13 bases between them. CDR3 protein: CASSLAPADYSYEQYF. DNA for the CDR3: TGTGCCAGCAGCTTAGCCCCAGCGGATTACTCCTACGAGCAGTACTTC.

The table lists this clone with a count of one. This rearrangement joins TRBV27 to TRBJ2-3; D uncertain. With 5 bases removed from V and 4 bases from J, the gap between germline ends came to 13 bases. Germline V gene data show CDR1 as MNHEY and CDR2 as SMNVEV (reference sequence). The CDR3 is 14 residues long. The chain's CDR3 is CASSPARVADTQYF. CDR3 in DNA: TGTGCCAGCAGTCCCGCCCGTGTGGCAGATACGCAGTATTTT.

V and J are TRBV6-5 and TRBJ1-1; D gene ambiguous. The CDR3 is 15 residues long. V lost 6 bases and J 2 bases, leaving 16 bases between the germline ends. Per germline, CDR1 MNHEY and CDR2 SVGAGI. In nucleotides, the CDR3 is TGTGCCAGCAGGGTACGGGCCGGAGGTAACACTGAAGCTTTCTTT. Amino acids: CASRVRAGGNTEAFF.

The V call is TRBV14, the J call TRBJ2-7; tentatively, D is TRBD2 (6 bases). V lost 1 base, J lost 2 bases, and 12 bases lay in between. Germline V gene lookup returns CDR1 SGHDN and CDR2 FVKESK. CDR3 size: 15 residues. As DNA, the CDR3 is TGTGCCAGCAGCCAAGGCGGGACGATGACCTACGAGCAGTACTTC. This encodes CASSQGGTMTYEQYF.

The chain carries TRBV18 and TRBJ2-2; the D call may be TRBD1 or TRBD2 (5 bases each). The CDR3 totals 15 residues. Germline V gene lookup returns CDR1 KGHSH and CDR2 LQKENI. V lost 3 bases and J lost 2, with 10 bases in between. In DNA form, the CDR3 reads TGTGCCAGCTCACCCCGGGGCCTCAACACCGGGGAGCTGTTTTTT. It codes for CASSPRGLNTGELFF.

The chain employs TRBV10-3 and TRBJ1-1, with D unresolved. Trimming removed 0 bases at V and 1 base at J, with 9 bases between. The germline gives CDR1 ENHRY, CDR2 SYGVKD. The CDR3 is 15 residues long. This CDR3 reads CAISESGWGNTEAFF. The CDR3 bases are TGTGCCATCAGTGAGTCGGGCTGGGGGAACACTGAAGCTTTCTTT.

The rearrangement uses TRBV30 and TRBJ2-1; a weak D match, TRBD1 (5 bases). Germline CDR1 is GTSNPN and CDR2 is SVGIG (reference sequence). V gave up 5 bases and J gave up 0 bases, with 8 bases separating them. The length of the CDR3 is 13 residues. CDR3 in amino acids: CAWGQGSYNEQFF. The CDR3 bases are TGTGCCTGGGGTCAGGGCTCCTACAATGAGCAGTTCTTC.

This sequence joins TRBV6-5 and TRBJ1-6; D perhaps matches TRBD1 (5 bases). This CDR3 region has 15 residues. Trimming left V 2 bases short and J 9 bases short, with 14 bases between. Germline CDR1 is MNHEY and CDR2 is SVGAGI. The CDR3 DNA reads TGTGCCAGCAGTTACGGGGGAGATCGGTCTTCACCCCTCCACTTT. Translating gives CASSYGGDRSSPLHF.

The CDR3 sequence is CASSYHANTGELFF. The CDR3 region has the DNA TGTGCCAGCAGTTATCACGCGAACACCGGGGAGCTGTTTTTT. J is TRBJ2-2 and V is TRBV6-6; D not resolved. The CDR3 sequence is 14 residues long. The germline gives CDR1 MNHNY, CDR2 SVGAGI (reference sequence). Between the trimmed V and J ends, which lost 3 bases and 0 bases, there was a span of 5 bases.

V is TRBV7-9 and J is TRBJ2-1, with D perhaps TRBD2 (7 bases). Per the germline V gene, CDR1 is SEHNR and CDR2 is FQNEAQ (reference sequence). This CDR3 has 16 residues. V dropped 5 bases and J dropped 5 bases, with 19 bases sitting between them. CDR3 DNA: TGTGCCAGCAGCCCCCCCGATGGGGGGGCTAACAATGAGCAGTTCTTC. It specifies CASSPPDGGANNEQFF.

This clone was seen a single time. CDR3: CAISDLNRGPENGYTF. Here the CDR3 DNA reads TGTGCCATCAGTGATCTAAACAGGGGGCCGGAGAATGGCTACACCTTC. The gene calls are TRBV10-3 and TRBJ1-2; 9 bases are shared with TRBD1. The CDR3 consists of 16 residues. J gave up 6 bases and V 3 bases, and 11 bases lay outside the gene matches. Germline V gene lookup returns CDR1 ENHRY and CDR2 SYGVKD.

V gene TRBV6-6 combines with J gene TRBJ1-1, with D possibly TRBD1 on 5 matching bases. The germline V gene encodes CDR1 MNHNY and CDR2 SVGAGI (reference sequence). The ends were cut back, 4 bases at V and 10 bases at J, with 19 bases in the middle. The CDR3 consists of 14 residues. In DNA form, the CDR3 reads TGTGCCAGCAGTTCTCCTAGCGGGGGTCCTGGAGCTTTCTTT. It encodes CASSSPSGGPGAFF.

The rearrangement links TRBV15 to TRBJ2-7; a possible D gene is TRBD1 (6 bases). The CDR3 contains 14 residues. Trimming removed 5 bases from V and 5 bases from J, with 16 bases in between. Germline CDR1 reads LNHNV; CDR2 reads YYDKDF (reference sequence). CDR3 in amino acids: CATSRRGLRNEQYF. The CDR3 DNA is TGTGCCACCAGCCGCAGGGGTTTAAGAAACGAGCAGTACTTC. Full variable domain (rest looked up from reference TRBV15 and TRBJ2-7): DAMVIQNPRYQVTQFGKPVTLSCSQTLNHNVMYWYQQKSSQAPKLLFHYYDKDFNNEADTPDNFQSRRPNTSFCFLDIRSPGLGDTAMYLCATSRRGLRNEQYFGPGTRLTVT.

The chain combines TRBV9 with TRBJ2-7; 8 bases are a match to TRBD1. The CDR3 contains 13 residues. The trim removed 5 bases at V and 6 bases at J, leaving 7 bases unmatched. Germline CDR1 reads SGDLS; CDR2 reads YYNGEE. The CDR3 sequence: CASRGQGLVEQYF. The CDR3 region has the DNA TGTGCCAGCAGAGGACAGGGTTTGGTCGAGCAGTACTTC.